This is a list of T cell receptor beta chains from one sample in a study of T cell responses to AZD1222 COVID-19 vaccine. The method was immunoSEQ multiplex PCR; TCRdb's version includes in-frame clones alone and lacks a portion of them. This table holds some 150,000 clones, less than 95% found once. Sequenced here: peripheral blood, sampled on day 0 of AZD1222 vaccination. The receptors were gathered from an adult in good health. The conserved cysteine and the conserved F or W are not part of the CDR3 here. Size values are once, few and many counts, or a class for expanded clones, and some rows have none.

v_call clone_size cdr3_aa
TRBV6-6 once ASSYSKGGNQPQH
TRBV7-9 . ASSSPGGSHVEKLF
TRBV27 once ASGGTDSNQPQH
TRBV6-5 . ASSGGGAAYNEQF
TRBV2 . ASSLMVGQNYQPQH
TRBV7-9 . ASSQGSLPNTIY
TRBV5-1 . ASSLTGGSGANVLT
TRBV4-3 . ASSQDILGGGHNEQF
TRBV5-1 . ASSQPGQGNGYT
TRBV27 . ASSFSGEGGYT
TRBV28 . ASSSPSGGVYGDTQY
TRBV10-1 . ASNETSWGELF
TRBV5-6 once ASSLTGFTNEKLF
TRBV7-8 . ASSHKRTSSHNEQF
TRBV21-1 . ASSKVSRAGQGTGANVLT
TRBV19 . ASSVGTPGTEAF
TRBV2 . ASNIVRNTEAF
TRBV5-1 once ASLSGDATFNEQF